Listed below are T cell receptor beta chains from one sample, sequenced in a study of cytomegalovirus exposure and HLA in healthy donors. Method: immunoSEQ multiplex PCR; TCRdb's copy keeps in-frame clones and lacks some. This sample has approximately 180,000 clones, with 81% found just once. The sequencing sample was made of PBMCs. The receptors stem from a man aged 18 to 29 in good health and CMV-seronegative. Each CDR3 is given with its conserved first and last residue. D genes are given only for firm matches. A row's size may be missing; if present it is once, few, many or a size class.

CDR3aa: CASSDLSNQPQHF
CDR3nt: TGTGCCAGCAGTGATCTAAGCAATCAGCCCCAGCATTTT
j_gene: TRBJ1-5
d_gene: .
v_gene: TRBV6-1
abundance: .

CDR3aa: CASSQVAGAGDTQYF
CDR3nt: TGCGCCAGCAGCCAAGTGGCGGGGGCGGGAGATACGCAGTATTTT
j_gene: TRBJ2-3
d_gene: .
v_gene: TRBV4-1
abundance: few

CDR3aa: CASSQGQDGSYEQYF
CDR3nt: TGCGCCAGCAGCCAAGGACAGGACGGGTCCTACGAGCAGTACTTC
j_gene: TRBJ2-7
d_gene: .
v_gene: TRBV4-3
abundance: .

CDR3aa: CASSQGSSGGATDTQYF
CDR3nt: TGCGCCAGCAGCCAAGGGTCCAGCGGGGGGGCCACAGATACGCAGTATTTT
j_gene: TRBJ2-3
d_gene: TRBD2
v_gene: TRBV4-3
abundance: .

CDR3aa: CASSSGQGNAGELFF
CDR3nt: TGCGCCAGCAGCTCAGGACAGGGGAACGCCGGGGAGCTGTTTTTT
j_gene: TRBJ2-2
d_gene: TRBD1
v_gene: TRBV5-1
abundance: .

CDR3aa: CASSYSRNTGELFF
CDR3nt: TGTGCCAGCAGTTATAGTCGGAACACCGGGGAGCTGTTTTTT
j_gene: TRBJ2-2
d_gene: .
v_gene: TRBV2
abundance: .

CDR3aa: CASTIQGRAFF
CDR3nt: TGTGCCAGCACCATACAGGGAAGAGCTTTCTTT
j_gene: TRBJ1-1
d_gene: .
v_gene: TRBV6-6
abundance: few

CDR3aa: CATTQGAAGNTIYF
CDR3nt: TGTGCCACCACCCAGGGGGCGGCTGGAAACACCATATATTTT
j_gene: TRBJ1-3
d_gene: TRBD1
v_gene: TRBV19
abundance: .

CDR3aa: CSVEAGPQGPQHF
CDR3nt: TGCAGCGTTGAAGCCGGCCCCCAGGGGCCCCAGCATTTT
j_gene: TRBJ1-5
d_gene: .
v_gene: TRBV29-1
abundance: .

CDR3aa: CASSGDRGPTNEKLFF
CDR3nt: TGTGCCAGCAGTGGGGACAGGGGACCAACTAATGAAAAACTGTTTTTT
j_gene: TRBJ1-4
d_gene: TRBD1
v_gene: TRBV28
abundance: .

CDR3aa: CASGPGTGASNEQFF
CDR3nt: TGTGCTAGCGGACCCGGGACAGGGGCTTCGAATGAGCAGTTCTTC
j_gene: TRBJ2-1
d_gene: TRBD1
v_gene: TRBV7-7
abundance: .

CDR3aa: CASRMTGEYGYTF
CDR3nt: TGTGCCAGCAGGATGACAGGCGAATATGGCTACACCTTC
j_gene: TRBJ1-2
d_gene: .
v_gene: TRBV6-5
abundance: .

CDR3aa: CASSRAGTGFYQPQHF
CDR3nt: TGTGCCAGCAGCAGGGCCGGGACAGGATTTTATCAGCCCCAGCATTTT
j_gene: TRBJ1-5
d_gene: TRBD1
v_gene: TRBV13
abundance: .

CDR3aa: CASSTYDPGRVGGYTF
CDR3nt: TGTGCCAGCAGCACCTACGACCCGGGGAGGGTGGGTGGCTACACCTTC
j_gene: TRBJ1-2
d_gene: .
v_gene: TRBV7-2
abundance: .

CDR3aa: CAWTHGQGPETQYF
CDR3nt: TGTGCCTGGACTCATGGACAGGGGCCAGAGACCCAGTACTTC
j_gene: TRBJ2-5
d_gene: TRBD1
v_gene: TRBV30
abundance: .

CDR3aa: CASSYSNRDEQYF
CDR3nt: TGTGCCAGCAGTTACTCGAACAGGGACGAGCAGTACTTC
j_gene: TRBJ2-7
d_gene: .
v_gene: TRBV6-5
abundance: .

CDR3aa: CASSLAPGQQETQYF
CDR3nt: TGTGCCAGCAGCTTAGCACCGGGACAGCAAGAGACCCAGTACTTC
j_gene: TRBJ2-5
d_gene: TRBD1
v_gene: TRBV7-6
abundance: once

CDR3aa: CASSARQGLSEKLFF
CDR3nt: TGTGCCAGCAGCGCCAGACAGGGGTTAAGCGAAAAACTGTTTTTT
j_gene: TRBJ1-4
d_gene: TRBD1
v_gene: TRBV9
abundance: .

CDR3aa: CASSSGQGEQTQYF
CDR3nt: TGTGCCAGCAGCTCCGGACAGGGCGAACAGACCCAGTACTTC
j_gene: TRBJ2-5
d_gene: TRBD1
v_gene: TRBV7-3
abundance: .

CDR3aa: CASSKGTVYQETQYF
CDR3nt: TGTGCCAGCAGCAAAGGGACAGTCTACCAAGAGACCCAGTACTTC
j_gene: TRBJ2-5
d_gene: .
v_gene: TRBV21-1
abundance: .

CDR3aa: CASSPREGEAFF
CDR3nt: TGCGCCAGCAGTCCGAGAGAGGGTGAAGCTTTCTTT
j_gene: TRBJ1-1
d_gene: .
v_gene: TRBV10-1
abundance: many

CDR3aa: CSASGPTEAFF
CDR3nt: TGCAGTGCTAGTGGCCCCACTGAAGCTTTCTTT
j_gene: TRBJ1-1
d_gene: .
v_gene: TRBV20-1
abundance: .

CDR3aa: CASSEALVSQYF
CDR3nt: TGTGCCAGCAGTGAGGCTCTAGTGTCGCAGTATTTT
j_gene: TRBJ2-3
d_gene: .
v_gene: TRBV2
abundance: .

CDR3aa: CATEAGRGELFF
CDR3nt: TGTGCCACAGAGGCGGGCCGCGGGGAGCTGTTTTTT
j_gene: TRBJ2-2
d_gene: .
v_gene: TRBV28
abundance: .

CDR3aa: CAWAPTETYGYTF
CDR3nt: TGTGCCTGGGCCCCCACAGAGACCTATGGCTACACCTTC
j_gene: TRBJ1-2
d_gene: .
v_gene: TRBV30
abundance: .

CDR3aa: CASSKVTTSGLLDYEQYF
CDR3nt: TGTGCCAGCAGCAAAGTAACTACTAGCGGACTTTTAGATTACGAGCAGTACTTC
j_gene: TRBJ2-7
d_gene: .
v_gene: TRBV21-1
abundance: .

CDR3aa: CAWSPLRGSEQYF
CDR3nt: TGTGCCTGGAGCCCACTCCGGGGGAGCGAGCAGTACTTC
j_gene: TRBJ2-7
d_gene: .
v_gene: TRBV30
abundance: .

CDR3aa: CASSPSRLSQETQYF
CDR3nt: TGTGCCAGCAGCCCCTCGAGGCTGTCCCAAGAGACCCAGTACTTC
j_gene: TRBJ2-5
d_gene: .
v_gene: TRBV7-2
abundance: .

CDR3aa: CASSSRQHSYEQYF
CDR3nt: TGTGCCAGCAGCTCCAGACAACACTCCTACGAGCAGTACTTC
j_gene: TRBJ2-7
d_gene: .
v_gene: TRBV7-6
abundance: few

CDR3aa: CASSVEDGRGNSPLHF
CDR3nt: TGTGCCAGCAGCGTAGAGGACGGCAGGGGGAATTCACCCCTCCACTTT
j_gene: TRBJ1-6
d_gene: TRBD1
v_gene: TRBV9
abundance: .

CDR3aa: CASSPELGTNYGYTF
CDR3nt: TGTGCCAGCAGTCCGGAGTTAGGTACAAACTATGGCTACACCTTC
j_gene: TRBJ1-2
d_gene: .
v_gene: TRBV11-2
abundance: .

CDR3aa: CASSPGTGGLETQYF
CDR3nt: TGTGCCAGCAGCCCCGGGACAGGGGGCTTGGAGACCCAGTACTTC
j_gene: TRBJ2-5
d_gene: TRBD1
v_gene: TRBV5-8
abundance: .

CDR3aa: CASSPPGEREYEQYF
CDR3nt: TGTGCCAGCAGCCCTCCCGGGGAGCGGGAGTACGAGCAGTACTTC
j_gene: TRBJ2-7
d_gene: TRBD2
v_gene: TRBV7-9
abundance: .

CDR3aa: CASSAGLWLRPEAFF
CDR3nt: TGTGCCAGCAGCGCAGGGTTATGGCTAAGGCCTGAAGCTTTCTTT
j_gene: TRBJ1-1
d_gene: .
v_gene: TRBV9
abundance: .

CDR3aa: CASSVDVDSSYEQYF
CDR3nt: TGTGCCAGCAGCGTAGATGTAGATAGCTCCTACGAGCAGTACTTC
j_gene: TRBJ2-7
d_gene: .
v_gene: TRBV9
abundance: .

CDR3aa: CASSIRVGTTYEQYF
CDR3nt: TGTGCCAGCTCAATTCGGGTAGGGACAACCTACGAGCAGTACTTC
j_gene: TRBJ2-7
d_gene: .
v_gene: TRBV18
abundance: once

CDR3aa: CASSKAMMTGSSYEQYF
CDR3nt: TGTGCCAGCAGCAAAGCTATGATGACAGGGTCCTCCTACGAGCAGTACTTC
j_gene: TRBJ2-7
d_gene: .
v_gene: TRBV21-1
abundance: .

CDR3aa: CASKLTGGDEQFF
CDR3nt: TGCGCCAGCAAACTTACAGGGGGCGATGAGCAGTTCTTC
j_gene: TRBJ2-1
d_gene: TRBD1
v_gene: TRBV5-1
abundance: .

CDR3aa: CASSTPGTRGTGELFF
CDR3nt: TGTGCCAGCAGCACACCCGGGACACGTGGGACCGGGGAGCTGTTTTTT
j_gene: TRBJ2-2
d_gene: .
v_gene: TRBV6-6
abundance: .

CDR3aa: CASRGQGARLETQYF
CDR3nt: TGTGCCAGCAGGGGACAGGGGGCGCGTCTAGAGACCCAGTACTTC
j_gene: TRBJ2-5
d_gene: TRBD1
v_gene: TRBV28
abundance: .

CDR3aa: CASSPGLDLSYGYTF
CDR3nt: TGTGCCAGCAGCCCCGGGTTGGATCTCAGCTATGGCTACACCTTC
j_gene: TRBJ1-2
d_gene: .
v_gene: TRBV9
abundance: .

CDR3aa: CASSIGGDTEAFF
CDR3nt: TGTGCCAGTAGTATAGGGGGGGACACTGAAGCTTTCTTT
j_gene: TRBJ1-1
d_gene: .
v_gene: TRBV19
abundance: .

CDR3aa: CASSPNTGGQGFGGELFF
CDR3nt: TGCGCCAGCAGCCCCAACACAGGGGGACAGGGCTTTGGCGGGGAGCTGTTTTTT
j_gene: TRBJ2-2
d_gene: TRBD1
v_gene: TRBV5-1
abundance: .

CDR3aa: CASSLAGTQETQYF
CDR3nt: TGTGCCAGTAGTTTAGCGGGTACCCAAGAGACCCAGTACTTC
j_gene: TRBJ2-5
d_gene: TRBD2
v_gene: TRBV19
abundance: few

CDR3aa: CASREAGTGSYGYTF
CDR3nt: TGCGCCAGCAGGGAAGCCGGGACAGGTTCCTATGGCTACACCTTC
j_gene: TRBJ1-2
d_gene: TRBD1
v_gene: TRBV10-2
abundance: .

CDR3aa: CASSKQGVHYGYTF
CDR3nt: TGTGCCAGCTCTAAACAGGGGGTGCACTATGGCTACACCTTC
j_gene: TRBJ1-2
d_gene: TRBD1
v_gene: TRBV7-9
abundance: once

CDR3aa: CASSFFRTSGGADRETQYF
CDR3nt: TGTGCCAGCAGTTTTTTTCGCACTAGCGGGGGGGCCGATCGAGAGACCCAGTACTTC
j_gene: TRBJ2-5
d_gene: TRBD2
v_gene: TRBV27
abundance: .

CDR3aa: CAISEYREGGNTEAFF
CDR3nt: TGTGCCATCAGTGAGTACCGGGAGGGAGGGAACACTGAAGCTTTCTTT
j_gene: TRBJ1-1
d_gene: .
v_gene: TRBV10-3
abundance: .

CDR3aa: CASSLDQPQSGDTQYF
CDR3nt: TGCGCCAGCAGCTTGGACCAACCCCAGTCAGGAGATACGCAGTATTTT
j_gene: TRBJ2-3
d_gene: .
v_gene: TRBV5-1
abundance: few